The rows below give T cell receptor beta chains drawn from one sample of a study of cytomegalovirus exposure and HLA in healthy donors. TCRdb's copy holds only in-frame clones and misses some; the assay was immunoSEQ multiplex PCR. The profile shows over 75,000 clones, about 85% of them singletons. The sample was PBMCs. All receptors come from a man between 18 and 29 years old in good health and CMV-seropositive. Both conserved end residues are part of each CDR3. D genes are given only for firm matches. Clone size is shown for a subset of rows, as once, few, many or a class of expanded clone.

J gene | clone size | D gene | V gene | CDR3 protein | CDR3 DNA
TRBJ2-5 | . | . | TRBV18 | CASSLGQMAQYF | TGTGCCAGCTCACTCGGACAGATGGCCCAGTACTTC
TRBJ1-5 | . | TRBD1 | TRBV19 | CASSSRTGGGSNQPQHF | TGTGCCAGTAGTAGCCGGACAGGGGGGGGTAGCAATCAGCCCCAGCATTTT
TRBJ2-7 | . | TRBD2 | TRBV6-4 | CASSELAGGSYEQYF | TGTGCCAGCAGCGAACTAGCGGGAGGGTCCTACGAGCAGTACTTC
TRBJ1-1 | . | . | TRBV28 | CASRRGANTEAFF | TGTGCCAGCAGGCGGGGGGCGAACACTGAAGCTTTCTTT
TRBJ2-5 | . | TRBD1 | TRBV6-5 | CASSRQGLQETQYF | TGTGCCAGCAGCAGACAGGGCCTGCAAGAGACCCAGTACTTC
TRBJ2-2 | . | TRBD1 | TRBV30 | CAGQGAYTGELFF | TGTGCCGGACAGGGGGCGTACACCGGGGAGCTGTTTTTT
TRBJ2-1 | once | . | TRBV2 | CASTSTISYNEQFF | TGTGCCAGCACCTCTACTATCTCCTACAATGAGCAGTTCTTC
TRBJ1-4 | . | TRBD1 | TRBV11-2 | CASSLLSGTGFMEKLFF | TGTGCCAGCAGCTTACTCTCCGGGACAGGGTTTATGGAAAAACTGTTTTTT
TRBJ1-5 | few | . | TRBV6-5 | CASSYSPGQPQHF | TGTGCCAGCAGTTACTCTCCCGGGCAGCCCCAGCATTTT
TRBJ1-2 | . | TRBD1 | TRBV27 | CASTTGGAGGYTF | TGTGCCAGCACTACAGGGGGCGCTGGCGGCTACACCTTC
TRBJ2-7 | few | TRBD1 | TRBV4-1 | CASSLSGTGDSYEQYF | TGCGCCAGCAGCCTCTCCGGGACAGGGGACTCCTACGAGCAGTACTTC
TRBJ1-5 | . | TRBD1 | TRBV2 | CASSSGQGPYSNQPQHF | TGTGCCAGCAGTTCCGGACAGGGGCCTTATAGCAATCAGCCCCAGCATTTT
TRBJ2-1 | . | TRBD2 | TRBV4-1 | CASSRGLAGVNEQFF | TGCGCCAGCAGCCGGGGCCTAGCGGGAGTCAATGAGCAGTTCTTC
TRBJ1-2 | . | TRBD1 | TRBV2 | CASSGTGGRGYTF | TGTGCCAGCAGTGGGACAGGGGGTCGAGGCTACACCTTC
TRBJ2-1 | . | . | TRBV2 | CASSEGQGSYNEQFF | TGTGCCAGCAGTGAAGGTCAGGGATCCTACAATGAGCAGTTCTTC
TRBJ2-1 | . | . | TRBV4-1 | CASSQDASSYNEQFF | TGCGCCAGCAGCCAAGATGCTAGTTCCTACAATGAGCAGTTCTTC
TRBJ1-1 | . | TRBD1 | TRBV2 | CASIPTGGGTEAFF | TGTGCCAGCATTCCGACAGGGGGAGGCACTGAAGCTTTCTTT
TRBJ1-5 | . | TRBD1 | TRBV30 | CAWSEGANQPQHF | TGTGCCTGGAGTGAGGGGGCTAATCAGCCCCAGCATTTT
TRBJ2-5 | . | TRBD2 | TRBV5-1 | CASRVTSGQETQYF | TGCGCCAGCAGGGTGACTAGCGGTCAAGAGACCCAGTACTTC
TRBJ1-2 | . | . | TRBV28 | CASSRLGGDTYGYTF | TGTGCCAGCAGTCGCCTTGGGGGGGATACCTATGGCTACACCTTC
TRBJ1-2 | . | . | TRBV19 | CASKAGGTYGYTF | TGTGCCAGTAAGGCGGGGGGTACCTATGGCTACACCTTC
TRBJ2-1 | . | . | TRBV21-1 | CASSKGRGQGAYCEQFF | TGTGCCAGCAGCAAAGGTAGGGGCCAGGGGGCGTATTGTGAGCAGTTCTTC
TRBJ2-7 | once | . | TRBV6-6 | CASSYVRGPDYEQYF | TGTGCCAGCAGTTACGTAAGAGGGCCCGACTACGAGCAGTACTTC
TRBJ2-1 | . | TRBD1 | TRBV11-3 | CASSRWGQGPQFF | TGTGCCAGCAGTCGGTGGGGACAGGGGCCGCAGTTCTTC
TRBJ2-5 | once | TRBD1 | TRBV7-9 | CASSVYRGQETQYF | TGTGCCAGCAGCGTATACAGGGGGCAGGAGACCCAGTACTTC
TRBJ1-1 | . | . | TRBV28 | CASSLIQGMNTEAFF | TGTGCCAGCAGTTTAATTCAGGGCATGAACACTGAAGCTTTCTTT
TRBJ1-1 | . | . | TRBV11-2 | CASSLARPYTEAFF | TGTGCCAGCAGCTTAGCGAGGCCATACACTGAAGCTTTCTTT
TRBJ1-3 | . | . | TRBV5-1 | CASSLGFGQANSGNTIYF | TGCGCCAGCAGCTTGGGGTTCGGCCAGGCAAACTCTGGAAACACCATATATTTT
TRBJ2-3 | . | TRBD2 | TRBV7-3 | CASSPGAGGPRDTQYF | TGTGCCAGCAGTCCAGGGGCGGGAGGGCCCCGAGATACGCAGTATTTT
TRBJ1-1 | . | . | TRBV19 | CASSKWPLNTEAFF | TGTGCCAGTAGTAAGTGGCCTCTGAACACTGAAGCTTTCTTT
TRBJ1-2 | . | . | TRBV27 | CASSPRGNYGYTF | TGTGCCAGCAGTCCCCGGGGGAACTATGGCTACACCTTC
TRBJ2-1 | . | TRBD1 | TRBV10-3 | CAISGTGEQFF | TGTGCCATCAGCGGGACAGGGGAGCAGTTCTTC
TRBJ1-2 | once | . | TRBV6-1 | CASSENTGGNYGYTF | TGTGCCAGCAGTGAAAATACTGGGGGCAACTATGGCTACACCTTC
TRBJ2-6 | . | TRBD2 | TRBV19 | CASTEGGPSGANVLTF | TGTGCCAGTACGGAGGGAGGGCCCTCTGGGGCCAACGTCCTGACTTTC
TRBJ1-1 | . | TRBD1 | TRBV11-2 | CASSAITGGRRAFF | TGTGCCAGCAGTGCGATAACAGGGGGCAGGAGAGCTTTCTTT
TRBJ2-5 | . | . | TRBV28 | CASGSSPETQYF | TGTGCCAGCGGTTCGTCCCCAGAGACCCAGTACTTC
TRBJ2-3 | . | TRBD1 | TRBV5-1 | CASSYLGTADLTSTDTQYF | TGCGCCAGCAGTTATTTGGGGACAGCCGACTTAACTAGCACAGATACGCAGTATTTT
TRBJ2-7 | . | TRBD1 | TRBV11-2 | CASSLATSGTGHYEQYF | TGTGCCAGCAGCTTAGCCACCTCCGGGACAGGGCACTACGAGCAGTACTTC
TRBJ1-2 | few | TRBD1 | TRBV5-1 | CASSLDPGGDYGYTF | TGCGCCAGCAGCTTGGATCCAGGGGGCGACTATGGCTACACCTTC
TRBJ1-5 | . | . | TRBV27 | CASGQGLSQPQHF | TGTGCCAGCGGGCAGGGGTTGAGTCAGCCCCAGCATTTT
TRBJ1-2 | once | . | TRBV29-1 | CSVEDRGHLNYGYTF | TGCAGCGTTGAAGATCGGGGACACCTTAACTATGGCTACACCTTC